Each of the 26 T cell receptor beta chains below was sequenced from the same sample in a study of T-cell reconstitution after alpha-beta-depleted transplantation in children. It was with unique molecular identifiers that the TCRbeta library was prepared. TCRdb processed the PCR reads anew with MiXCR; each CDR3 protein has one entry. The sample comprises some 120,000 distinct CDR3 sequences, roughly 10% of which are singletons, and around 24% rests with the top ten. The source material was PBMCs, mostly from graft donor cells, sampled 180 days after TCRalphabeta/CD19-depleted stem cell transplant. The receptors were gathered from a girl younger than two who had a stem cell transplant for combined immunodeficiency, so the T cells may come from the graft donor.

This chain uses TRBV4-3 with TRBJ2-2; tentatively, D is TRBD1 (6 bases). V lost 0 bases and J 7 bases, leaving 9 bases between the germline ends. Per the germline V gene, CDR1 is LGHNA and CDR2 is YSLEER. The CDR3 is made up of 14 amino acids. The CDR3 reads CASSQEWGLGELFF. The CDR3 coding sequence is TGCGCCAGCAGCCAAGAGTGGGGGCTCGGGGAGCTGTTTTTT.

This sequence joins TRBV18 and TRBJ2-3; TRBD2 aligns across 11 bases. The V gene end was trimmed by 5 bases and the J gene end by 1 base; junction bases not matched to a gene: 11. Germline-derived CDR1 and CDR2 are KGHSH and LQKENI. The CDR3 runs to 18 residues. In DNA, the CDR3 is TGTGCCAGCTCAAGAACTAGCGGGAGCCCCTCCCGCACAGATACGCAGTATTTT. It specifies CASSRTSGSPSRTDTQYF. Based on the CDR3 plus reference TRBV18 and TRBJ2-3, the full variable domain is NAGVMQNPRHLVRRRGQEARLRCSPMKGHSHVYWYRQLPEEGLKFMVYLQKENIIDESGMPKERFSAEFPKEGPSILRIQQVVRGDSAAYFCASSRTSGSPSRTDTQYFGPGTRLTVL.

The rearrangement uses TRBV7-2 and TRBJ1-1; D gene uncertain. The CDR3 consists of 14 residues. CDR1 SGHTA and CDR2 FQGNSA come from the germline V gene. V was trimmed by 0 bases and J by 2 bases, leaving 7 bases between them. The CDR3 sequence: CASSLAISNTEAFF. The CDR3 DNA follows: TGTGCCAGCAGCTTAGCCATTTCTAACACTGAAGCTTTCTTT.

V is TRBV20-1 and J is TRBJ1-4; D is undetermined. The V and J ends lost 5 bases and 2 bases respectively, with 12 bases between them. This CDR3 is 14 amino acids long. In germline, CDR1 is DFQATT, CDR2 SNEGSKA (reference sequence). This chain's CDR3 is CSAAVFSTNEKLFF. As DNA, the CDR3 is TGCAGTGCTGCCGTTTTCTCTACTAATGAAAAACTGTTTTTT.

The chain employs TRBV5-5 and TRBJ1-3; D not resolved. Germline loops: CDR1 SGHKS, CDR2 YYEKEE (reference sequence). V lost 3 bases, J lost 0 bases, and 10 bases lay in between. The CDR3 has 15 residues. The DNA of the CDR3 is TGTGCCAGCAGCTCGCAAGTGAGCTCTGGAAACACCATATATTTT. Translated: CASSSQVSSGNTIYF.

Only a few counts were recorded for this clonotype. J is TRBJ1-2 and V is TRBV9; D uncertain. The CDR3 runs 15 residues. The V and J ends lost 0 bases and 7 bases respectively, with 16 bases between them. Germline V gene lookup returns CDR1 SGDLS and CDR2 YYNGEE. CDR3 nucleotide sequence: TGTGCCAGCAGCGTAGGCCGGGCTCGGCGGGGTGGCTACACCTTC. Residues: CASSVGRARRGGYTF.

This clonotype was seen a handful of times. The rearrangement links TRBV9 to TRBJ2-7; 7 bases align to TRBD2. Germline values: CDR1 SGDLS, CDR2 YYNGEE. Trimming cost V 2 bases and J 5 bases; bases outside gene matches: 7. This CDR3 is built from 14 residues. As DNA, the CDR3 is TGTGCCAGCAGCGTCGGCGGGAGAGTGGACGAGCAGTACTTC. Translation: CASSVGGRVDEQYF.

This clonotype was seen at least ten times. The chain recombines TRBV10-3 with TRBJ2-3; D not certain. The CDR3 spans 14 residues. The germline V gene has CDR1 ENHRY and CDR2 SYGVKD. Deletions cut 10 bases from V and 0 bases from J, with 14 bases between. The CDR3 bases are TGTGCCACCCATCTGGAGCCTAGCACAGATACGCAGTATTTT. Its protein product is CATHLEPSTDTQYF.

This clonotype was observed a handful of times. The chain is built from TRBV28 and TRBJ1-3, with 7 bases that match TRBD1. The CDR3 runs to 15 residues. With 3 bases clipped from V and 6 bases from J, the junction kept 8 bases outside the gene matches. Germline V CDR1 and CDR2: MDHEN, SYDVKM. The CDR3, as DNA: TGTGCCAGCAGTTTGCGGGACAGATGGCCAAACACCATATATTTT. This gives the protein CASSLRDRWPNTIYF.

This chain uses TRBV5-1 with TRBJ1-1, with D unclear. V lost 8 bases, J lost 2 bases, and 13 bases lay in between. In germline, CDR1 is SGHRS, CDR2 YFSETQ. The CDR3 spans 13 residues. In DNA form, the CDR3 reads TGCGCCAGTTCGCACCGAGCCAACACTGAAGCTTTCTTT. As protein: CASSHRANTEAFF.

The table lists this clonotype with a few counts. The rearrangement uses TRBV5-8 and TRBJ2-5; D is perhaps TRBD1 or TRBD2 (5 bases each). The CDR3 totals 14 residues. Germline lookup yields CDR1 SGHTS and CDR2 YDEGEE. Trimming took off 2 bases at V and 4 bases at J, with 12 bases between the two ends. CDR3 nucleotide sequence: TGTGCCAGCAGCTTCGCCCGGGGACGAGAGACCCAGTACTTC. It codes for CASSFARGRETQYF.

This clonotype has ten or more counts. The CDR3 reads CASSPSTMYGRTDTQYF. The DNA of the CDR3 is TGTGCCAGCAGCCCTTCTACTATGTACGGGCGCACAGATACGCAGTATTTT. This chain links TRBV5-6 with TRBJ2-3; D ambiguous. The V and J ends lost 4 bases and 1 base respectively, with 19 bases between them. Per germline, CDR1 SGHDT and CDR2 YYEEEE. The CDR3 sequence is 17 residues long.

V usage is TRBV6-1 and J usage is TRBJ1-2; tentative D call: TRBD1 (6 bases). The germline CDR1 and CDR2 sequences are MNHNS and SASEGT. V was cut by 8 bases and J by 4 bases, with 17 bases left in between. The CDR3 has 14 residues. CDR3 nucleotide sequence: TGTGCCAGCTGGGGGGCCGGTTTCGGCTATGGCTACACCTTC. This gives the protein CASWGAGFGYGYTF.

This clonotype came up a few times. The V gene is TRBV7-2, the J gene TRBJ2-1; 10 nucleotides match TRBD2. CDR1 is SGHTA and CDR2 is FQGNSA in the germline V gene. The CDR3 extends over 17 amino acids. Unmatched junction bases numbered 9, after V lost 2 bases and J lost 5 bases. In DNA, the CDR3 is TGTGCCAGCAGCTTACTCCCCACTAGCGGGAAACACAATGAGCAGTTCTTC. Translating it yields CASSLLPTSGKHNEQFF.

This clonotype occurred a few times. This chain connects TRBV7-3 to TRBJ2-7; a possible D gene is TRBD2 (5 bases). Germline V gene data show CDR1 as SGHTA and CDR2 as FQGTGA. The CDR3 has 15 residues. Deletions cut 0 bases from V and 2 bases from J, with 11 bases between. The CDR3 reads CASSLTAGFPYEQYF. For the CDR3, the DNA is TGTGCCAGCAGCTTAACGGCGGGTTTCCCCTACGAGCAGTACTTC.

The chain is built from TRBV11-2 and TRBJ2-1, with TRBD2 identical over 15 bases. V shed 4 bases and J 13 bases; nucleotides not matched to a gene: 5. This CDR3 contains 14 residues. Germline V gives CDR1 SGHAT, CDR2 FQNNGV. The CDR3 reads CASSWTSGGVEQFF. Here the CDR3 DNA reads TGTGCCAGCAGCTGGACTAGCGGGGGGGTCGAACAGTTCTTC.

V and J are TRBV20-1 and TRBJ2-7, with 9 nucleotides matching TRBD2. The CDR3 consists of 14 residues. Germline loops: CDR1 DFQATT, CDR2 SNEGSKA (reference sequence). The trim removed 2 bases at V and 2 bases at J, leaving 4 bases unmatched. For the CDR3, the DNA is TGCAGTGCTAGATACAGCGGGGGGACCTACGAGCAGTACTTC. Protein sequence: CSARYSGGTYEQYF.

This clonotype has just a few counts. The V and J genes are TRBV29-1 and TRBJ1-2, with 8 bases lining up with TRBD1. The junction had 7 bases not matched to a gene; V was cut back by 2 bases and J by 5 bases. The CDR3 consists of 14 residues. Germline-derived CDR1 and CDR2 are SQVTM and ANQGSEA. The CDR3 loop is CSVEPTGEDYGYTF. For the CDR3, the DNA is TGCAGCGTTGAACCGACAGGGGAGGATTATGGCTACACCTTC.

The chain joins TRBV6-6 to TRBJ2-1; D remains ambiguous. The CDR3 covers 12 residues. Germline loops: CDR1 MNHNY, CDR2 SVGAGI (reference sequence). V gave up 0 bases and J gave up 10 bases, with 7 bases separating them. Here the CDR3 DNA reads TGTGCCAGCAGTTACTCGAGTAAGGAGCAGTTCTTC. As protein: CASSYSSKEQFF.

The chain is built from TRBV2 and TRBJ2-7; 8 bases align to TRBD1. The CDR3 is 14 residues long. J lost 3 bases, V lost 6 bases, and 7 bases had no gene match. Per the germline V gene, CDR1 is SNHLY and CDR2 is FYNNEI. The CDR3, as DNA: TGTGCCAGCAGCGACAGGGGCGTCTACTACGAGCAGTACTTC. It is translated as CASSDRGVYYEQYF.

In its sample, this clonotype was seen a few times. The chain combines TRBV6-9 with TRBJ2-4; 8 positions agree with TRBD1. The CDR3 runs 17 residues. J lost 0 bases, V lost 5 bases, and 9 bases had no gene match. CDR1 and CDR2 (germline): MNHGY, SVAAGI. DNA of the CDR3: TGTGCCAGCAGTCAAAGGACAGGGCCTCTAGCCAAAAACATTCAGTACTTC. Protein product: CASSQRTGPLAKNIQYF.

As for this clonotype: Given the absence of the conserved phenylalanine or tryptophan at the CDR3 end, a read error is likely. The chain is built from TRBV20-1 and TRBJ1-4; TRBD1 is a possible D gene (5 bases). V dropped 0 bases and J dropped 5 bases, with 7 bases sitting between them. CDR3 size: 13 residues. From germline, CDR1 is DFQATT and CDR2 SNEGSKA (reference sequence). DNA for the CDR3: TGCAGTGCTAGAGATGGGGGGAATGAAAAACTGTTTTTA. Protein: CSARDGGNEKLFL.

CDR3 sequence (DNA): TGCAGCGCGGACAGGGGGCAGGGGAACACTGAAGCTTTCTTT. Translated, it gives CSADRGQGNTEAFF. The chain has TRBV29-1 and TRBJ1-1; 11 positions match TRBD1. Germline CDR1 SQVTM, CDR2 ANQGSEA. The CDR3 length is 14 residues. With 7 bases clipped from V and 1 base from J, the junction kept 5 bases outside the gene matches.

The rearrangement joins TRBV30 to TRBJ2-7; D gene uncertain. Germline assignment: CDR1 GTSNPN and CDR2 SVGIG (reference sequence). V gave up 2 bases and J gave up 0 bases, with 8 bases separating them. The CDR3 has 13 amino acids. The CDR3 here is CAWSPKSSYEQYF. DNA of the CDR3: TGTGCCTGGAGTCCGAAGAGCTCCTACGAGCAGTACTTC.

This clonotype was counted many times. The V call is TRBV10-3, the J call TRBJ2-5; 9 bases align to TRBD2. J gave up 2 bases and V 2 bases, and 12 bases lay outside the gene matches. Germline lookup yields CDR1 ENHRY and CDR2 SYGVKD. CDR3 length: 18 residues. CDR3 nucleotide sequence: TGTGCCATCAGTGAGGCCATAGCGGGAGAGATTCGGCAAGAGACCCAGTACTTC. Amino acids: CAISEAIAGEIRQETQYF.

The chain carries TRBV15 and TRBJ2-5; no firm D call. V lost 0 bases and J lost 8, with 7 bases in between. CDR3 length: 12 residues. The germline CDR1 and CDR2 sequences are LNHNV and YYDKDF (reference sequence). The CDR3 coding sequence is TGTGCCACCAGCAGAGACCTCATAACCCAGTACTTC. It yields the protein CATSRDLITQYF.